This TCR beta chain was captured in a study of cytomegalovirus exposure and HLA in healthy donors. Vbeta (60) and Jbeta (13) primers were used in the PCR. Produced via immunoSEQ multiplex PCR; TCRdb's table is partial and in-frame only. The sample shows over 110,000 clones, over 60% of them seen only once. Germline V gives CDR1 LGHNA, CDR2 YSLEER. Trimming cost V 0 bases and J 7 bases, with 16 bases left between them. This CDR3 has 17 amino acids. This chain joins TRBV4-3 and TRBJ1-6; the D is unclear. This receptor was taken from a male donor in good health and CMV-seropositive. Sequencing input: PBMCs. The CDR3 DNA reads TGCGCCAGCAGCCAAGAAAGGTCGGGAGTCGGGAATTCACCCCTCCACTTT. Protein sequence: CASSQERSGVGNSPLHF.